Listed here is a single T cell receptor (beta chain). As yet, its antigen is unknown. V gave up 6 bases and J gave up 4 bases, with 10 bases separating them. CDR1 LNHDA and CDR2 SQIVND come from the germline V gene (reference sequence). This CDR3 contains 14 residues. This sample was included in a study of vaccination effects on CD4 cells after COVID-19. Whole-study context: Every participant took two doses of the BNT162b2 or mRNA-1273 vaccine. IL-2 at about 9.7 IU/ml and peptides at 7.5 to 10 ug/ml were added to cultured PBMC, fewer than 2.5 million per well. General study findings and limits: Clonal contraction was marked in infection- and vaccine-induced clones late after vaccination.

With approximately 10 days of culture completed, CD4+ T cells were isolated. A half-medium replacement with IL-2 medium was carried out on days 3 and 7. Data came from immunoSEQ multiplex PCR; TCRdb stores just in-frame clones and leaves some out. The data contain 35,000 to 40,000 clones, about 70% of them singletons. The gene calls are TRBV19 and TRBJ1-6; D is ambiguous. The TCR was taken from a human donor who received a COVID-19 vaccine. The material sequenced was CD4+ T cells from PBMCs cultured without peptide, taken before COVID-19 vaccination. DNA for the CDR3: TGTGCCAGTAGCCTTGACGGATATAATTCACCCCTCCACTTT. Its protein is CASSLDGYNSPLHF.